The 16 T cell receptor beta chains given below trace back to one sample, sequenced in a study of beta chain features in type 1 diabetes. All of the isolated RNA was reverse transcribed, so expressed TCRB transcripts were sequenced. Data came from immunoSEQ multiplex PCR; TCRdb stores just in-frame clones and leaves some out. The data hold 970,000 or so clones, with under 20% observed a single time. Sequenced material: naive CD4+ T cells from blood. Receptor source: a woman aged 18-30 years in good health.

The chain carries TRBV6-1 and TRBJ2-5; perhaps TRBD2 as D (5 bases). Trimming took 7 bases from V and 4 from J, leaving 10 bases between them. Germline CDR1 and CDR2: MNHNS and SASEGT. The CDR3 has 12 residues. The CDR3 here is CASTFGGETQYF. In DNA form, the CDR3 reads TGTGCCAGCACATTTGGAGGAGAGACCCAGTACTTC.

This clone has a handful of counts. The V gene is TRBV7-2, the J gene TRBJ2-7; the match to TRBD1 covers 12 bases. Germline loops: CDR1 SGHTA, CDR2 FQGNSA. This CDR3 comprises 15 residues. The trim removed 5 bases at V and 3 bases at J, leaving 5 bases unmatched. This CDR3 is CASSLGQGALYEQYF. The CDR3 DNA reads as TGTGCCAGCAGCCTGGGACAGGGGGCCCTCTACGAGCAGTACTTC. The complete variable domain, with remaining parts taken from reference TRBV7-2 and TRBJ2-7, reads GAGVSQSPSNKVTEKGKDVELRCDPISGHTALYWYRQSLGQGLEFLIYFQGNSAPDKSGLPSDRFSAERTGGSVSTLTIQRTQQEDSAVYLCASSLGQGALYEQYFGPGTRLTVT.

The table lists this clone with a few counts. The chain recombines TRBV7-9 with TRBJ1-5, with D perhaps matching TRBD1 (6 bases). V lost 6 bases, J lost 6 bases, and 15 bases lay in between. In germline, CDR1 is SEHNR, CDR2 FQNEAQ (reference sequence). CDR3 length: 14 amino acids. The CDR3 bases are TGTGCCAGCAGTCGCAACGGAGGGGGTCAGCCCCAGCATTTT. Protein sequence: CASSRNGGGQPQHF.

V usage is TRBV28 and J usage is TRBJ1-5; a weak D match, TRBD1 (5 bases). Between the trimmed V and J ends, which lost 7 bases and 5 bases, there was a span of 12 bases. Per germline, CDR1 MDHEN and CDR2 SYDVKM. This CDR3 region has 13 residues. The CDR3 loop is CASTGGNDQPQHF. In nucleotides, the CDR3 is TGTGCCAGCACTGGGGGTAATGATCAGCCCCAGCATTTT. Together with reference TRBV28 and TRBJ1-5, the CDR3 gives the full variable domain: DVKVTQSSRYLVKRTGEKVFLECVQDMDHENMFWYRQDPGLGLRLIYFSYDVKMKEKGDIPEGYSVSREKKERFSLILESASTNQTSMYLCASTGGNDQPQHFGDGTRLSIL.

This clone was seen a few times. This chain uses TRBV7-2 with TRBJ2-3; a weak D match, TRBD2 (5 bases). The CDR3 has 17 residues. Per germline, CDR1 SGHTA and CDR2 FQGNSA. V shed 3 bases and J shed 2 bases, with 18 bases lying between them. The CDR3 loop reads CASSFALTSKLTDTQYF. CDR3 coding DNA: TGTGCCAGCAGCTTCGCCCTAACTAGTAAGCTCACAGATACGCAGTATTTT.

This clone was counted only a few times. A junction end diverges from the germline sequence, so it may reflect a read error. The chain joins TRBV15 to TRBJ1-4; perhaps TRBD1 as D (5 bases). CDR1 LNHNV and CDR2 YYDKDF come from the germline V gene (reference sequence). This CDR3 spans 14 amino acids. CDR3 coding DNA: TGTGCCACGAGCCTACCCGGCGGGGCGGGACCATCGGTTTTT. It translates to CATSLPGGAGPSVF.

J is TRBJ2-7 and V is TRBV11-2; 9 bases are shared with TRBD2. The CDR3 loop spans 15 amino acids. CDR1 and CDR2 from the germline V gene are SGHAT and FQNNGV. J was trimmed by 6 bases and V by 4 bases; bases with no gene match: 10. The CDR3 loop reads CASSSQPGLASEQYF. The CDR3 nucleotides read TGTGCCAGCAGCTCTCAACCGGGACTAGCTAGCGAGCAGTACTTC. Together with reference TRBV11-2 and TRBJ2-7, the CDR3 gives the full variable domain: EAGVAQSPRYKIIEKRQSVAFWCNPISGHATLYWYQQILGQGPKLLIQFQNNGVVDDSQLPKDRFSAERLKGVDSTLKIQPAKLEDSAVYLCASSSQPGLASEQYFGPGTRLTVT.

The rearrangement links TRBV21-1 to TRBJ2-7; the D call of TRBD2 is as the table states it, not checked on the DNA. TRBV21-1 is designated a pseudogene. The CDR3 runs to 15 residues. In nucleotides, the CDR3 is TGTGCCAGCAGCGCAACTAGCGTGATTTCCTACGAGCAGTACTTC. This encodes CASSATSVISYEQYF.

This clone was seen only a few times. The chain carries TRBV20-1 and TRBJ2-7; D is unresolved. Germline CDR1 and CDR2: DFQATT and SNEGSKA (reference sequence). There are 11 residues in the CDR3. V was shortened by 3 bases and J by 12 bases, with 15 bases between the two germline ends. The CDR3 loop reads CSARPSGAMYF. The DNA for the CDR3 is TGCAGTGCTAGGCCATCAGGAGCCATGTACTTC.

This clone was seen a few times. This chain links TRBV5-1 with TRBJ2-7, with 10 nucleotides matching TRBD2. The germline CDR1 and CDR2 sequences are SGHRS and YFSETQ. V lost 4 bases, J lost 3 bases, and 7 bases stayed unmatched. CDR3 length: 15 amino acids. The CDR3 DNA is TGCGCCAGCAGCCCATCTAGCGGGAGCTTCTACGAGCAGTACTTC. This translates into CASSPSSGSFYEQYF.

The CDR3 DNA reads as TGTGCCAGCAGTGACAGGGGGCGATCCGACGAGCAGTACTTC. Residues: CASSDRGRSDEQYF. This sequence joins TRBV28 and TRBJ2-7, with 10 nucleotides matching TRBD1. This CDR3 comprises 14 residues. After removal of 5 bases from V and 5 bases from J, the junction contained 6 bases not matched to a gene. Germline lookup yields CDR1 MDHEN and CDR2 SYDVKM. Using reference TRBV28 and TRBJ2-7 for the parts outside the CDR3, the full variable domain is DVKVTQSSRYLVKRTGEKVFLECVQDMDHENMFWYRQDPGLGLRLIYFSYDVKMKEKGDIPEGYSVSREKKERFSLILESASTNQTSMYLCASSDRGRSDEQYFGPGTRLTVT.

V usage is TRBV19 and J usage is TRBJ2-5, with D perhaps matching TRBD1 (5 bases). Germline V lookup: CDR1 LNHDA, CDR2 SQIVND (reference sequence). Trimming took off 7 bases at V and 5 bases at J, with 17 bases between the two ends. This CDR3 spans 14 amino acids. The CDR3 loop is CASKALGEDETQYF. CDR3 in DNA: TGTGCCAGTAAGGCTCTAGGGGAAGACGAGACCCAGTACTTC.

The J gene is TRBJ2-2, the V gene TRBV9; D is undetermined. The CDR3 spans 13 residues. Trimming shortened V by 3 bases and J by 2 bases, and 5 bases separated the two germline ends. CDR1 SGDLS and CDR2 YYNGEE come from the germline V gene. For the CDR3, the DNA is TGTGCCAGCAGCGACGGAAACACCGGGGAGCTGTTTTTT. It specifies CASSDGNTGELFF.

This clone was seen more than once but under ten times. The chain carries TRBV28 and TRBJ2-4; possibly TRBD1 or TRBD2 for D (5 bases each). The CDR3 extends over 15 amino acids. Deletions cut 4 bases from V and 0 bases from J, with 10 bases between. Germline V lookup: CDR1 MDHEN, CDR2 SYDVKM. The CDR3 nucleotides read TGTGCCAGCAGTTCGCCCGGGACAGCCAAAAACATTCAGTACTTC. Translation: CASSSPGTAKNIQYF.

The CDR3 is CASSMRGRNQPQHF. The CDR3 coding sequence is TGTGCCAGCAGTATGAGGGGTCGAAATCAGCCCCAGCATTTT. V and J are TRBV6-6 and TRBJ1-5; tentative D call: TRBD1 (5 bases). Trimming stripped 5 bases from V and 4 bases from J, with 12 bases between. The CDR3 totals 14 residues. CDR1 and CDR2 from the germline V gene are MNHNY and SVGAGI (reference sequence).

The CDR3 here is CASSVDPSPRQSYNEQFF. The CDR3 nucleotides read TGTGCCAGCAGCGTTGACCCTTCCCCCCGTCAGTCCTACAATGAGCAGTTCTTC. The chain joins TRBV9 to TRBJ2-1; no clear D. CDR1 is SGDLS, CDR2 YYNGEE, per germline. The CDR3 sequence is 18 residues long. V was clipped by 2 bases and J by 1 base, with 19 bases between them. Combining the CDR3 with reference TRBV9 and TRBJ2-1 gives the whole variable domain DSGVTQTPKHLITATGQRVTLRCSPRSGDLSVYWYQQSLDQGLQFLIQYYNGEERAKGNILERFSAQQFPDLHSELNLSSLELGDSALYFCASSVDPSPRQSYNEQFFGPGTRLTVL.